This T cell receptor (beta chain) was sequenced in a study of T cell clusters in autoimmune cytopenias. Findings of the study overall: Primary autoimmune cytopenia patients appeared to lack physiological T cell clusters present in healthy donors. TRB repertoire shifts in secondary cytopenia and chronic lymphocytic leukemia mostly reflected lymphoma, not autoimmunity.

One tube held mixed TRB-A and TRB-B primer pools for touch-down PCR. With the multiplex PCR reads reprocessed, TCRdb shows one record per CDR3 protein and no DNA. This sample's table has fewer than 8,500 distinct CDR3 sequences. TRB was amplified from about 260 ng of peripheral blood genomic DNA per sample. About this clonotype: Its antigen remains unidentified.

The CDR3 is made up of 14 amino acids. The data also belong to a second study, concerning T cell repertoires in aging, cancer and after chemotherapy. That report adds: Over several months to years, re-sampled healthy donor repertoires clearly shared clones. The repertoire data cannot show anything about immunological memory following chemotherapy.

This chain links TRBV12-3 or TRBV12-4 with TRBJ1-4; no DNA is available, so the TRBD1 call from TCRdb remains unchecked. This sequence was found in a human donor in good health. Material: peripheral blood. The CDR3 sequence: CASSPGTVNEKLFF.